Below, one TCR beta chain is given with its context. The antigen is not known. This record belongs to a study of shared clonotypes between healthy human individuals. Researchers partitioned CD4+ cells into CD45RA+ naive and CD45RA-negative memory subsets. Produced via immunoSEQ multiplex PCR; TCRdb's table is partial and in-frame only. The repertoire holds 1,400,000 or so clones, with less than 99% as singletons. With 0 bases removed from V and 0 bases from J, the gap between germline ends came to 10 bases. Germline V gene data show CDR1 as SGDLS and CDR2 as YYNGEE. This CDR3 has 17 residues. Study-wide results and caveats: Among non-shared clonotypes, generation probabilities were lower than among those shared by all four donors.

Material for sequencing was naive CD4+ T cells sorted from blood. Stated subset: CD45RA+ positively selected. This receptor was taken from a young man in good health. This chain links TRBV9 with TRBJ2-6, with a tentative D call TRBD1 (6 bases). DNA of the CDR3: TGTGCCAGCAGCGTAGCTGGGACACCCTCTGGGGCCAACGTCCTGACTTTC. Amino acids: CASSVAGTPSGANVLTF.